This T cell receptor (beta chain) came from a study of T cells in Graves' hyperthyroidism and ophthalmopathy. The CDR3 sequence is 14 residues long. The ends lost 5 bases at V and 6 bases at J; junction bases unmatched: 9. Per germline, CDR1 DFQATT and CDR2 SNEGSKA (reference sequence). RNA transcripts yielded amplified TCR beta CDR3 regions. The HTBI primer set was used in a first-round RT-PCR of the TCR CDR3. TCRdb recomputed calls from the multiplex PCR reads with MiXCR, one row per CDR3 protein. The sample yields approximately 400,000 distinct CDR3 sequences, about 15% seen once. The table lists this clonotype with many counts. The study based diagnoses on clinical symptoms, serum thyroxine and TRAb, thyroid ultrasound and orbital computed tomography.

The sequence was obtained from a woman aged 18-35 years with Graves' hyperthyroidism that later progressed to Graves' ophthalmopathy. The J gene is TRBJ2-3, the V gene TRBV20-1; TRBD2 agrees at 9 bases. The sample comprised blood. CDR3 DNA: TGCAGTGCTTTTAGCGGGAGTCGTCTCGATACGCAGTATTTT. Its protein is CSAFSGSRLDTQYF.